This is a list of T cell receptor beta chains from one sample in a study of identical twins. MiXCR, applied by TCRdb to the 5' RACE reads, yields one record per CDR3 protein. The sample includes some 1,600,000 distinct CDR3 sequences, under 35% seen only once; the top ten take about 0.27%. Source material: cord blood. The receptors come from a newborn girl in good health. Both conserved end residues are part of each CDR3. The D gene is left open where the match is weak. Clone size is stated in some rows and not others, as once, few, many or a class when expanded.

v_call: TRBV2; d_call: NA; clone_size: NA; cdr3_length: 16; j_call: TRBJ1-6; cdr3_nt: TGTGCCGGCACTAGACAGGCCCGACTCTATAATTCACCCCTCCACTTT; cdr3_aa: CAGTRQARLYNSPLHF
v_call: TRBV20-1; d_call: NA; clone_size: few; cdr3_length: 14; j_call: TRBJ1-4; cdr3_nt: TGCAGTGCTAGAGATGGAGGCTGGAAGGAAAAACTGTTTTTT; cdr3_aa: CSARDGGWKEKLFF
v_call: TRBV28; d_call: TRBD1; clone_size: NA; cdr3_length: 15; j_call: TRBJ2-1; cdr3_nt: TGTGCCAGCAGCCGAGACAGGGAGTTGGACAATGAGCAGTTCTTC; cdr3_aa: CASSRDRELDNEQFF
v_call: TRBV28; d_call: TRBD2; clone_size: few; cdr3_length: 13; j_call: TRBJ2-5; cdr3_nt: TGTGCCATCCGGGGACTAGCGAAAGGGACCCAGTACTTC; cdr3_aa: CAIRGLAKGTQYF
v_call: TRBV13; d_call: TRBD1; clone_size: once; cdr3_length: 17; j_call: TRBJ1-6; cdr3_nt: TGTGCCAGCAGCCGACAGGGCTCCAGCTCCCATAATTCACCCCTCCACTTT; cdr3_aa: CASSRQGSSSHNSPLHF
v_call: TRBV7-6; d_call: TRBD2; clone_size: NA; cdr3_length: 18; j_call: TRBJ2-5; cdr3_nt: TGTGCCAGCAGCTCAAACCCGGGACTAGCGGGGGATCAAGAGACCCAGTACTTC; cdr3_aa: CASSSNPGLAGDQETQYF
v_call: TRBV20-1; d_call: TRBD1; clone_size: NA; cdr3_length: 18; j_call: TRBJ2-4; cdr3_nt: TGCAGTGCAACCGGGACAGGGGTCGGTCGTGCGGCCAAAAACATTCAGTACTTC; cdr3_aa: CSATGTGVGRAAKNIQYF
v_call: TRBV5-1; d_call: NA; clone_size: NA; cdr3_length: 14; j_call: TRBJ1-1; cdr3_nt: TGCGCCAGCAGCTTGGACGTTATGAACACTGAAGCTTTCTTT; cdr3_aa: CASSLDVMNTEAFF
v_call: TRBV24-1; d_call: NA; clone_size: NA; cdr3_length: 13; j_call: TRBJ1-1; cdr3_nt: TGTGCCCCTCTTTCCGGGACAAACACTGAAGCTTTCTTT; cdr3_aa: CAPLSGTNTEAFF
v_call: TRBV12-3/TRBV12-4; d_call: TRBD2; clone_size: NA; cdr3_length: 18; j_call: TRBJ2-3; cdr3_nt: TGTGCCAGCGGAACCCTAGCGGGAGGAATCCTTAGCACAGATACGCAGTATTTT; cdr3_aa: CASGTLAGGILSTDTQYF
v_call: TRBV29-1; d_call: NA; clone_size: NA; cdr3_length: 12; j_call: TRBJ1-2; cdr3_nt: TGCAGCGTAATCAGGGAGAGCTATGGCTACACCTTC; cdr3_aa: CSVIRESYGYTF
v_call: TRBV5-1; d_call: TRBD2; clone_size: NA; cdr3_length: 19; j_call: TRBJ2-7; cdr3_nt: TGCGCCAGCAGCTTGGGCCCAGATCGGCTGGCGGGAGATAACAATGAGCAGTACTTC; cdr3_aa: CASSLGPDRLAGDNNEQYF
v_call: TRBV29-1; d_call: NA; clone_size: NA; cdr3_length: 13; j_call: TRBJ2-3; cdr3_nt: TGCAGCGTTTCGGCGGGATTCACAGATACGCAGTATTTT; cdr3_aa: CSVSAGFTDTQYF
v_call: TRBV5-1; d_call: TRBD1; clone_size: once; cdr3_length: 14; j_call: TRBJ1-4; cdr3_nt: TGCGCCAGCAGCAAAAGACAGGGGGATGAAAAACTGTTTTTT; cdr3_aa: CASSKRQGDEKLFF
v_call: TRBV12-5; d_call: NA; clone_size: NA; cdr3_length: 18; j_call: TRBJ1-4; cdr3_nt: TGTGCTGGTGGCCTGATGTCCCGGGACATCGCAACTAATGAAAAACTGTTTTTT; cdr3_aa: CAGGLMSRDIATNEKLFF
v_call: TRBV3-1; d_call: NA; clone_size: many; cdr3_length: 11; j_call: TRBJ2-1; cdr3_nt: TGTGCCAGCAGCCATCTCAATGAGCAGTTCTTC; cdr3_aa: CASSHLNEQFF
v_call: TRBV12-5; d_call: NA; clone_size: few; cdr3_length: 16; j_call: TRBJ2-3; cdr3_nt: TGTGCTAGTGCCGAGGACCGGGGGCCTCGACGAAATACGCAGTATTTT; cdr3_aa: CASAEDRGPRRNTQYF
v_call: TRBV2; d_call: TRBD1; clone_size: NA; cdr3_length: 14; j_call: TRBJ1-2; cdr3_nt: TGTGCCAGCAGCAGGGACAGCCTTAACTATGGCTACACCTTC; cdr3_aa: CASSRDSLNYGYTF
v_call: TRBV20-1; d_call: NA; clone_size: few; cdr3_length: 11; j_call: TRBJ2-7; cdr3_nt: TGCAGTGCTAGCGGGGTCTACGAGCAGTACTTC; cdr3_aa: CSASGVYEQYF
v_call: TRBV6-2/TRBV6-3; d_call: TRBD2; clone_size: many; cdr3_length: 14; j_call: TRBJ2-7; cdr3_nt: TGTGCCAGCAGTTACTCTAGCGGGGCCTACGAGCAGTACTTC; cdr3_aa: CASSYSSGAYEQYF
v_call: TRBV20-1; d_call: NA; clone_size: NA; cdr3_length: 17; j_call: TRBJ2-6; cdr3_nt: TGCAGTGCTGGGCGCGGCACCCTACTCTCTGGGGCCAACGTCCTGACTTTC; cdr3_aa: CSAGRGTLLSGANVLTF
v_call: TRBV6-5; d_call: NA; clone_size: NA; cdr3_length: 14; j_call: TRBJ1-2; cdr3_nt: TGTGCCAGCAGTTACTATGGGACCTTCTATGGCTACACCTTC; cdr3_aa: CASSYYGTFYGYTF
v_call: TRBV6-2/TRBV6-3; d_call: TRBD2; clone_size: NA; cdr3_length: 19; j_call: TRBJ2-1; cdr3_nt: TGTGCCAGCAGTTACTCGGGGGGACTAGCGGGAAGGGCCTACAATGAGCAGTTCTTC; cdr3_aa: CASSYSGGLAGRAYNEQFF
v_call: TRBV7-2; d_call: NA; clone_size: few; cdr3_length: 14; j_call: TRBJ1-4; cdr3_nt: TGTGCCAGCAGCCCCGATACAGGGACAGAAAAACTGTTTTTT; cdr3_aa: CASSPDTGTEKLFF
v_call: TRBV29-1; d_call: NA; clone_size: few; cdr3_length: 14; j_call: TRBJ2-1; cdr3_nt: TGCAGCGTTGAAGATGCCGGGAAATACAATGAGCAGTTCTTC; cdr3_aa: CSVEDAGKYNEQFF
v_call: TRBV2; d_call: TRBD1; clone_size: few; cdr3_length: 13; j_call: TRBJ1-2; cdr3_nt: TGTGCCAGCACCGACAGGGGCCGGTATGGCTACACCTTC; cdr3_aa: CASTDRGRYGYTF
v_call: TRBV21-1; d_call: NA; clone_size: NA; cdr3_length: 16; j_call: TRBJ2-7; cdr3_nt: TGTGCCAGCAGCAAAGCGATGACTAGCGGGAGTTACGAGCAGTACTTC; cdr3_aa: CASSKAMTSGSYEQYF
v_call: TRBV5-1; d_call: NA; clone_size: many; cdr3_length: 14; j_call: TRBJ2-7; cdr3_nt: TGCGCCAGCAGCCAAGGACAGACCAACTACGAGCAGTACTTC; cdr3_aa: CASSQGQTNYEQYF
v_call: TRBV2; d_call: NA; clone_size: few; cdr3_length: 15; j_call: TRBJ2-1; cdr3_nt: TGTGCCAGCAGTGAGAGGGGAACCTCCTACAATGAGCAGTTCTTC; cdr3_aa: CASSERGTSYNEQFF
v_call: TRBV29-1; d_call: TRBD1; clone_size: many; cdr3_length: 13; j_call: TRBJ1-2; cdr3_nt: TGCAGCGTTGGGGACAGGGGGGAAAGTGGCTACACCTTC; cdr3_aa: CSVGDRGESGYTF
v_call: TRBV28; d_call: NA; clone_size: many; cdr3_length: 14; j_call: TRBJ2-1; cdr3_nt: TGTGCCAGCAGTACCTTGGTTAGCGGCATCGAGCAGTTCTTC; cdr3_aa: CASSTLVSGIEQFF
v_call: TRBV29-1; d_call: NA; clone_size: many; cdr3_length: 14; j_call: TRBJ2-7; cdr3_nt: TGCAGCGTTGAAGATAGCGAAAGCTCCTACGAGCAGTACTTC; cdr3_aa: CSVEDSESSYEQYF
v_call: TRBV12-3/TRBV12-4; d_call: TRBD2; clone_size: NA; cdr3_length: 16; j_call: TRBJ2-7; cdr3_nt: TGTGCCAGCAGTTTAGATCCAGCGGGAGCCACCCATGAGCAGTACTTC; cdr3_aa: CASSLDPAGATHEQYF
v_call: TRBV12-3/TRBV12-4; d_call: TRBD1; clone_size: NA; cdr3_length: 16; j_call: TRBJ2-3; cdr3_nt: TGTGCCAGCAGTTTAGGGACAGGGGTTAGCACAGATACGCAGTATTTT; cdr3_aa: CASSLGTGVSTDTQYF
v_call: TRBV6-5; d_call: TRBD1; clone_size: NA; cdr3_length: 18; j_call: TRBJ1-6; cdr3_nt: TGTGCCAGCAGTTACGTAACAGGGGGCCGCTCCTATAATTCACCCCTCCACTTT; cdr3_aa: CASSYVTGGRSYNSPLHF
v_call: TRBV2; d_call: TRBD2; clone_size: NA; cdr3_length: 16; j_call: TRBJ2-7; cdr3_nt: TGTGCCAGCAGTGGGGGACCGGGACTAGCGGGGTACGAGCAGTACTTC; cdr3_aa: CASSGGPGLAGYEQYF
v_call: TRBV6-4; d_call: NA; clone_size: few; cdr3_length: 14; j_call: TRBJ1-6; cdr3_nt: TGTGCCAGCAGACACAGGGTTCCGGATTCACCCCTCCACTTT; cdr3_aa: CASRHRVPDSPLHF
v_call: TRBV6-5; d_call: NA; clone_size: few; cdr3_length: 17; j_call: TRBJ1-2; cdr3_nt: TGTGCCAGCAGTTACCTGCGGGGCGGGCTGGGTTACTATGGCTACACCTTC; cdr3_aa: CASSYLRGGLGYYGYTF
v_call: TRBV12-3/TRBV12-4; d_call: NA; clone_size: few; cdr3_length: 16; j_call: TRBJ1-1; cdr3_nt: TGTGCCAGCAGTCGCCCTTCAGGGGCCCCCGGCGCTGAAGCTTTCTTT; cdr3_aa: CASSRPSGAPGAEAFF